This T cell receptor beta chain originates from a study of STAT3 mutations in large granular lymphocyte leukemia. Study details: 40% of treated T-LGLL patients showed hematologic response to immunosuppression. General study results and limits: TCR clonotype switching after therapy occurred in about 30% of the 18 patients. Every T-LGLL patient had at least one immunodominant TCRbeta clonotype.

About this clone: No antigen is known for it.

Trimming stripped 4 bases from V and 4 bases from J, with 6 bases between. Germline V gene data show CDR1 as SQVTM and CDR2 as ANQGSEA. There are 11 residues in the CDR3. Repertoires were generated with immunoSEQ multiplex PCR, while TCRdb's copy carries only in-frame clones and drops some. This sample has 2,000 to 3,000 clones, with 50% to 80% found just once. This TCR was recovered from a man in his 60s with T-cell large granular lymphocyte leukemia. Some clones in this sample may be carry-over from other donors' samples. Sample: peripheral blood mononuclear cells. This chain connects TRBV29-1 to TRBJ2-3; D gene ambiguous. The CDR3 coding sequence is TGCAGCGTTGCGAGAGCAGATACGCAGTATTTT. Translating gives CSVARADTQYF.